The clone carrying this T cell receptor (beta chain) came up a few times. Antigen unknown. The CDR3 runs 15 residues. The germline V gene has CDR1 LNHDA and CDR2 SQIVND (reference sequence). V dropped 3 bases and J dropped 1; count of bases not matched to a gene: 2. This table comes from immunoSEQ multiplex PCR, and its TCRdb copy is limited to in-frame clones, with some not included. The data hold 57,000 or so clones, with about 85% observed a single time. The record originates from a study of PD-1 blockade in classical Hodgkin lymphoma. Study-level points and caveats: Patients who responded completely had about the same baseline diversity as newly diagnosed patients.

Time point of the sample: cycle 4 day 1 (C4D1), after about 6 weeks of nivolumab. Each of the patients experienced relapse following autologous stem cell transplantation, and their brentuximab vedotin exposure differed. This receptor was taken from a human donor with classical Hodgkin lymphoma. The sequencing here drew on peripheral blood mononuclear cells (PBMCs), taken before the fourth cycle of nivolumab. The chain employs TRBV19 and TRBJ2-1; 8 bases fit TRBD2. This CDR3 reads CASSMGGGSYNEQFF. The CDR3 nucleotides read TGTGCCAGTAGTATGGGCGGGGGGTCCTACAATGAGCAGTTCTTC. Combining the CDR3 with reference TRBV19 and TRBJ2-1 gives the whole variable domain DGGITQSPKYLFRKEGQNVTLSCEQNLNHDAMYWYRQDPGQGLRLIYYSQIVNDFQKGDIAEGYSVSREKKESFPLTVTSAQKNPTAFYLCASSMGGGSYNEQFFGPGTRLTVL.